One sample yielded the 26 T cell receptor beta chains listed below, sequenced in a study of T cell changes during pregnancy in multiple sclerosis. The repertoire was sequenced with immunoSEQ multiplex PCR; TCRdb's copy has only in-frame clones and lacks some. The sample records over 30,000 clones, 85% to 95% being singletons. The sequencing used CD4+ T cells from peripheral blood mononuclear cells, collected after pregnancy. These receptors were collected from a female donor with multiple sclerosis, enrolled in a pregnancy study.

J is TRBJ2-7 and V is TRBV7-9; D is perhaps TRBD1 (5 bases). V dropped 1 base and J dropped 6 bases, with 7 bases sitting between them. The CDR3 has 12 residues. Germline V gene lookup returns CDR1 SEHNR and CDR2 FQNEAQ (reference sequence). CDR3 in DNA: TGTGCCAGCAGCTTAGTAGGGGCCGAGCAGTACTTC. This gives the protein CASSLVGAEQYF.

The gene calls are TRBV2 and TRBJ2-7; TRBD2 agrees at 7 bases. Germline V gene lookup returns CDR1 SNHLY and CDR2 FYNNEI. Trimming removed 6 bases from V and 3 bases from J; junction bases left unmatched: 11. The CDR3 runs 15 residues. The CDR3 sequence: CASRGMLGGFYEQYF. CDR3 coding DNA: TGTGCCAGCAGGGGGATGTTGGGAGGGTTCTACGAGCAGTACTTC.

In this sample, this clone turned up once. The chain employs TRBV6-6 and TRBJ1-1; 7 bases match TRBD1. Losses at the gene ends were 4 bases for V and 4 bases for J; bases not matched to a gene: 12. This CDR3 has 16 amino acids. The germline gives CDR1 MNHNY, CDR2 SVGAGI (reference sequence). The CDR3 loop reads CASSWTGGATITEAFF. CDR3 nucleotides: TGTGCCAGCAGTTGGACAGGAGGGGCGACAATCACTGAAGCTTTCTTT.

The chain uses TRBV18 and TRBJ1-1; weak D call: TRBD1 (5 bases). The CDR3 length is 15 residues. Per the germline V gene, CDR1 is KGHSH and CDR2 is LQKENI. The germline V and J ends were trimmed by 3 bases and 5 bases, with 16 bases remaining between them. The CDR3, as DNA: TGTGCCAGCTCACCGAGGGAATCGGGGGTGACTGAAGCTTTCTTT. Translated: CASSPRESGVTEAFF.

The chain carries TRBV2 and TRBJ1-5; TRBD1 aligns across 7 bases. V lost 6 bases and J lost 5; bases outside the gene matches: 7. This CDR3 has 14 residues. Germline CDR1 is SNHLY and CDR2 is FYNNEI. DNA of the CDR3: TGTGCCAGCAGGGCAGACAGGGACTATCAGCCCCAGCATTTT. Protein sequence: CASRADRDYQPQHF.

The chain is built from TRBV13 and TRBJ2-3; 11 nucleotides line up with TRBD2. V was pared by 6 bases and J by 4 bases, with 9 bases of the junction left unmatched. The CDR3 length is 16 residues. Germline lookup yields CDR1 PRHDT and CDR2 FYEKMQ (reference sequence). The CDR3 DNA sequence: TGTGCCAGCAGTTCTGTAGCGGGGGGGCGGGCAGATACGCAGTATTTT. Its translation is CASSSVAGGRADTQYF.

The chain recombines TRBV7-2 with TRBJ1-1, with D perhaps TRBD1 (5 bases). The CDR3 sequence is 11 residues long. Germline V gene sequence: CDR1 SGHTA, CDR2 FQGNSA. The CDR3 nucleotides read TGTGCTTCCGTCGGGACTCTCTTCGCTTTCTTT. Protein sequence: CASVGTLFAFF.

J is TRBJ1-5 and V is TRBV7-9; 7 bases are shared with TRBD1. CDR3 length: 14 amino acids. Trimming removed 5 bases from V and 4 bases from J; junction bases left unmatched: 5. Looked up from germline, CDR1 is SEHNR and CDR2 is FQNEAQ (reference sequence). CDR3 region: CASSRTGSNQPQHF. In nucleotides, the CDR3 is TGTGCCAGCAGCCGGACAGGCTCGAATCAGCCCCAGCATTTT.

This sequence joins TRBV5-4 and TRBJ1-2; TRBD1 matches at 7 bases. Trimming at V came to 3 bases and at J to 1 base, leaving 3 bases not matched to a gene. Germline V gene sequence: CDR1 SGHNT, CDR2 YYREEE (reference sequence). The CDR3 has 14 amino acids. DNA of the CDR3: TGTGCCAGCAGCTACAGGGACAGTAACTATGGCTACACCTTC. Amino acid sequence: CASSYRDSNYGYTF.

The CDR3 spells CASSQDRSGSPLHF. The CDR3 nucleotides are TGTGCCAGCAGCCAAGATCGAAGCGGATCGCCCCTCCACTTT. The chain combines TRBV14 with TRBJ1-6; D is undetermined. CDR1 and CDR2 from the germline V gene are SGHDN and FVKESK. Trimming took off 0 bases at V and 13 bases at J, with 13 bases between the two ends. The CDR3 length is 14 residues.

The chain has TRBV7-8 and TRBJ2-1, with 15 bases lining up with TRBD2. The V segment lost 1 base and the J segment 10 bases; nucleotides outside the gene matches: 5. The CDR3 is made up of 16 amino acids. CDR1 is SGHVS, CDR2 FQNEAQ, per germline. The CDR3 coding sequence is TGTGCCAGCAGCTTAGGGACTAGCGGGGGGGCCCGCGAGCAGTTCTTC. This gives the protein CASSLGTSGGAREQFF.

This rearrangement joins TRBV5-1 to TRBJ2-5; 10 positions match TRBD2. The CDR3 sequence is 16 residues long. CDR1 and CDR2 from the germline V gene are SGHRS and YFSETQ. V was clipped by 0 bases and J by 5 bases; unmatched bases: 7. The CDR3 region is CASSLASGGVEETQYF. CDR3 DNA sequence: TGCGCCAGCAGCTTGGCTAGCGGGGGCGTAGAGGAGACCCAGTACTTC.

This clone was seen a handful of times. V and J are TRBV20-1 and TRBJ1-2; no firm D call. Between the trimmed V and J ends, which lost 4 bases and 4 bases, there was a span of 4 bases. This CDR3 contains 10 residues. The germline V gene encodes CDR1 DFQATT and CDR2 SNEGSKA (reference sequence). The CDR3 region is CSAKAYGYTF. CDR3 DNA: TGCAGTGCTAAAGCCTATGGCTACACCTTC.

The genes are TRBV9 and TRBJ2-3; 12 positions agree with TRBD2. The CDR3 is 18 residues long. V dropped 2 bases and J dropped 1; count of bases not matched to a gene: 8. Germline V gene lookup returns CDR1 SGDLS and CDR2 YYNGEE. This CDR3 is CASSVALAGGRGTDTQYF. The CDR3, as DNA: TGTGCCAGCAGCGTGGCACTAGCGGGGGGCCGGGGCACAGATACGCAGTATTTT.

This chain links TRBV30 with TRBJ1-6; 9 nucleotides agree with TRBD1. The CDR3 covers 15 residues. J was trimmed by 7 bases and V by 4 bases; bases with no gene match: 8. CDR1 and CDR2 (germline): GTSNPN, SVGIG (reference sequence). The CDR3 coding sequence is TGTGCCTGGAAACACCGGGACAGGGAGAATTCACCCCTCCACTTT. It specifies CAWKHRDRENSPLHF.

The CDR3 reads CAWTLGGGYTF. Written as DNA, the CDR3 is TGTGCCTGGACCCTTGGCGGTGGCTACACCTTC. The chain couples TRBV30 to TRBJ1-2; D ambiguous. The CDR3 loop spans 11 amino acids. Germline CDR1 reads GTSNPN; CDR2 reads SVGIG (reference sequence). The V and J ends lost 4 bases and 7 bases respectively, with 10 bases between them.

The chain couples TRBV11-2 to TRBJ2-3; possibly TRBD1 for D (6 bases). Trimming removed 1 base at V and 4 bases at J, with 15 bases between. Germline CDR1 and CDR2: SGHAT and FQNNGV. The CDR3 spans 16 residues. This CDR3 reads CASSLGSLGAADTQYF. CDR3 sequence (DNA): TGTGCCAGCAGCTTAGGGAGCCTGGGGGCCGCAGATACGCAGTATTTT.

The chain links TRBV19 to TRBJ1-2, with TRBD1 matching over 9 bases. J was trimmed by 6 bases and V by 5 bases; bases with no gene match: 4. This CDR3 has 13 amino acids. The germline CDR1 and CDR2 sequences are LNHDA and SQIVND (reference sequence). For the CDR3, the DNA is TGTGCCAGTAGTCGCGGGACAGGGAATGGCTACACCTTC. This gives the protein CASSRGTGNGYTF.

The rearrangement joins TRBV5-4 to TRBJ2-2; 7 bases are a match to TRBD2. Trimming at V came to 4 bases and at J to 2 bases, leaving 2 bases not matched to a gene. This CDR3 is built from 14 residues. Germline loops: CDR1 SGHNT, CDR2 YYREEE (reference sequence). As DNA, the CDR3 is TGTGCCAGCAGCCAGACTAGCAACACCGGGGAGCTGTTTTTT. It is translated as CASSQTSNTGELFF. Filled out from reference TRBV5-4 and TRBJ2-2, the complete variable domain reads ETGVTQSPTHLIKTRGQQVTLRCSSQSGHNTVSWYQQALGQGPQFIFQYYREEENGRGNFPPRFSGLQFPNYSSELNVNALELDDSALYLCASSQTSNTGELFFGEGSRLTVL.

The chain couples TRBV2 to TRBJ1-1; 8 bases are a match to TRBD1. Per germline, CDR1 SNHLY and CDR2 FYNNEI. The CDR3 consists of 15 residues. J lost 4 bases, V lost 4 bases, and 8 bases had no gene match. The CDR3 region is CASSGGRGRGTEAFF. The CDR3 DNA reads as TGTGCCAGCAGTGGGGGCAGGGGGCGGGGCACTGAAGCTTTCTTT.

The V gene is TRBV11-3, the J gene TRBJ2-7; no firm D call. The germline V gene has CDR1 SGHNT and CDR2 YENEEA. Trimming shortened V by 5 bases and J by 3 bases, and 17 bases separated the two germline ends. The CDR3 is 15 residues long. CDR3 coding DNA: TGTGCCAGCAGCAGTATGAGGCAGATCGACTACGAGCAGTACTTC. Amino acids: CASSSMRQIDYEQYF.

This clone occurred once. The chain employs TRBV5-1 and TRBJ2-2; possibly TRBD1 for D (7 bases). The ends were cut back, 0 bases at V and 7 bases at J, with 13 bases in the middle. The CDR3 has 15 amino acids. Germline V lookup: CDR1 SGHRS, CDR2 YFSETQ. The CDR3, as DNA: TGCGCCAGCAGCTTGGATGCAGGGGGGATCGGGGAGCTGTTTTTT. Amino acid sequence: CASSLDAGGIGELFF.

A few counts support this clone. The chain's CDR3 is CASSLAGTGGEKLFF. The DNA for the CDR3 is TGCGCCAGCAGCTTGGCCGGGACAGGAGGGGAAAAACTGTTTTTT. The chain combines TRBV5-1 with TRBJ1-4; 8 bases are shared with TRBD1. V was clipped by 0 bases and J by 8 bases; unmatched bases: 6. The CDR3 has 15 residues. CDR1 and CDR2 (germline): SGHRS, YFSETQ.

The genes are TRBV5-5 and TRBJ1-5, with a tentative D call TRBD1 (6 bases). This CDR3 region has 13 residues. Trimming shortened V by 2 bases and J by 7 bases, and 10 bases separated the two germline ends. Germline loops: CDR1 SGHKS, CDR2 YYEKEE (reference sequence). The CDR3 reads CASSLQGDQPQHF. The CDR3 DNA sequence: TGTGCCAGCAGCTTACAGGGCGACCAGCCCCAGCATTTT.

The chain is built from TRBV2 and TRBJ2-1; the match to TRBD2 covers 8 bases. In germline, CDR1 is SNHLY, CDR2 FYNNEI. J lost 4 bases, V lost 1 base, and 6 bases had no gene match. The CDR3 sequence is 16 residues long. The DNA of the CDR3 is TGTGCCAGCAGTGAAGAGGGACTAGGAACTTACAATGAGCAGTTCTTC. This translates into CASSEEGLGTYNEQFF.

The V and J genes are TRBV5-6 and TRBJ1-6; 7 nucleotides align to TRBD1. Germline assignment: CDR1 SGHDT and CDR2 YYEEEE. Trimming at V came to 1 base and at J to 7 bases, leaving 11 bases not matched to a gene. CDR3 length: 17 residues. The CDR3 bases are TGTGCCAGCAGCTTGAGAAGGGGGCCCACAGAAAATTCACCCCTCCACTTT. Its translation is CASSLRRGPTENSPLHF. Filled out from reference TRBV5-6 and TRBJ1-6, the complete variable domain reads DAGVTQSPTHLIKTRGQQVTLRCSPKSGHDTVSWYQQALGQGPQFIFQYYEEEERQRGNFPDRFSGHQFPNYSSELNVNALLLGDSALYLCASSLRRGPTENSPLHFGNGTRLTVT.